This T cell receptor (beta chain) was recorded in a study of blood T cell repertoires in COVID-19. Original processing methods: For nucleated cells, counts were estimated from reference gene primer amplification. Sequencing was performed with immunoSEQ multiplex PCR; in TCRdb, only in-frame clones are kept and a portion is missing. V, J and clone size were drawn from that table, and D and trimming were deduced from the DNA. Seen here are fewer than 80,000 clones, around 84% observed once, and the top ten hold 8% to 10%. The sequenced sample was peripheral blood. The receptor comes from a woman at least 80 years old with acute or convalescent COVID-19.

The CDR3 DNA is TGTGCCACCAGCAGAGACGGGGAGGGTATGGGAAACACCATATATTTT. It encodes CATSRDGEGMGNTIYF. The genes are TRBV15 and TRBJ1-3; no clear D gene. V was pared by 0 bases and J by 4 bases, with 13 bases between. This CDR3 is 16 amino acids long. CDR1 is LNHNV, CDR2 YYDKDF, per germline (reference sequence).